This T cell receptor (beta chain) is drawn from a study of blood T cell repertoires in COVID-19. This CDR3 contains 16 residues. The V end was cut by 0 bases, the J end by 8 bases, with 17 bases between. Germline CDR1 and CDR2: MNHNY and SVGAGI (reference sequence). The method was immunoSEQ multiplex PCR; TCRdb's version includes in-frame clones alone and lacks a portion of them. The sample includes hundreds of thousands of clones, about 83% of them seen just once. The rearrangement links TRBV6-6 to TRBJ1-3; D is undetermined. This clonotype was sampled from a woman aged 30 to 39 with COVID-19, enrolled during active disease. Sequencing was performed on peripheral blood. The CDR3, as DNA: TGTGCCAGCAGTTACTCCCAACAAATCACCAACCACACCATATATTTT. Its protein product is CASSYSQQITNHTIYF.